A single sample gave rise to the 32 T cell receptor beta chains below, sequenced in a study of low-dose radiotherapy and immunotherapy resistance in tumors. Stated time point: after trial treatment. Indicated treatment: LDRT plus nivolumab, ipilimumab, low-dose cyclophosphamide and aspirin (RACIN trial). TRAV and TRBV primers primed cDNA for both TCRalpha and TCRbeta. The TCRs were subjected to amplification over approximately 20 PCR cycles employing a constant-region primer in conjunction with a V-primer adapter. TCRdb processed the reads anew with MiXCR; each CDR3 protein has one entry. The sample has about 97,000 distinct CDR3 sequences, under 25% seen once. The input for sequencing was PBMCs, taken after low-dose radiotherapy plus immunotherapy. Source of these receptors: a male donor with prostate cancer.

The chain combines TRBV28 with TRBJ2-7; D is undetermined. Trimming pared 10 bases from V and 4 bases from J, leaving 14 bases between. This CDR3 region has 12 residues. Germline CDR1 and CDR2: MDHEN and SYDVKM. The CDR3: CAISKLIYEQYF. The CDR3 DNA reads TGTGCCATCTCAAAGTTAATTTACGAGCAGTACTTC.

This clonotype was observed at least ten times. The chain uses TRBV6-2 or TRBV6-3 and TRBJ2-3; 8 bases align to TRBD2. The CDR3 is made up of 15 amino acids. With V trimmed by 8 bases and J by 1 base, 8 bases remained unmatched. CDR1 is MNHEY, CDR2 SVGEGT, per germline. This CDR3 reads CASGRGGLGTDTQYF. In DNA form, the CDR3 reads TGTGCCAGCGGACGGGGGGGCCTGGGCACAGATACGCAGTATTTT.

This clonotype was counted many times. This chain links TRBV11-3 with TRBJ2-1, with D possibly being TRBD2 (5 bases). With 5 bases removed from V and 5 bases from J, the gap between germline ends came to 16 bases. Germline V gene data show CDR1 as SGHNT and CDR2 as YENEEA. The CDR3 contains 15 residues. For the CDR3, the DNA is TGTGCCAGCAGCCCCCTATCGGGGTCCCACAATGAGCAGTTCTTC. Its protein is CASSPLSGSHNEQFF. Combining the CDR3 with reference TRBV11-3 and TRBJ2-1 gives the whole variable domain EAGVVQSPRYKIIEKKQPVAFWCNPISGHNTLYWYLQNLGQGPELLIRYENEEAVDDSQLPKDRFSAERLKGVDSTLKIQPAELGDSAVYLCASSPLSGSHNEQFFGPGTRLTVL.

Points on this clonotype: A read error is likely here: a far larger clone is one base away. CDR3 loop: CASSFSLAASYNEQYF. The DNA of the CDR3 is TGTGCCAGCAGCTTTTCTCTGGCGGCCTCCTACAATGAGCAGTACTTC. V is TRBV11-2 and J is TRBJ2-5; D remains ambiguous. CDR1 and CDR2 from the germline V gene are SGHAT and FQNNGV. V was cut by 3 bases and J by 11 bases, with 25 bases left in between. The CDR3 consists of 16 residues.

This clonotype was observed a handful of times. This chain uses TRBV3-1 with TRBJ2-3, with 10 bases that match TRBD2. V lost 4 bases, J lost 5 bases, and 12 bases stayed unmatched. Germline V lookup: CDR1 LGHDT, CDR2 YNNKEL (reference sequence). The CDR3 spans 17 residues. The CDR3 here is CASSLQSGGAGGDTQYF. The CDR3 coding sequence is TGTGCCAGCAGCCTACAGAGCGGGGGGGCCGGAGGAGATACGCAGTATTTT.

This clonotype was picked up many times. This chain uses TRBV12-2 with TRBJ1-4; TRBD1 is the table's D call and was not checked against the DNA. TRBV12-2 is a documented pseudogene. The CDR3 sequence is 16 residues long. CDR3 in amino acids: CASRLPGGEANEKLFF. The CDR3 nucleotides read TGTGCAAGTCGCCTGCCCGGGGGGGAGGCAAATGAAAAACTGTTTTTT.

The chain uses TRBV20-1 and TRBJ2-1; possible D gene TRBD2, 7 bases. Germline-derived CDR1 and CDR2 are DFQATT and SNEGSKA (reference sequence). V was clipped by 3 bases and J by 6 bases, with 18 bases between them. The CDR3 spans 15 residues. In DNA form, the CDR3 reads TGCAGTGCTAGTCGAGGGGGGGGGGCCTCCAATGAGCAGTTCTTC. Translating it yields CSASRGGGASNEQFF.

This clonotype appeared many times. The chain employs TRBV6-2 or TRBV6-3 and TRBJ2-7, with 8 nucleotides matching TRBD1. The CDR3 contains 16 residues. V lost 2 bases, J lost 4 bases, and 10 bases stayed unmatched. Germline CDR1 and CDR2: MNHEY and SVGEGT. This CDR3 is CASSYPNGQGLYEQYF. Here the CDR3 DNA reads TGTGCCAGCAGTTACCCGAACGGACAGGGTCTGTACGAGCAGTACTTC.

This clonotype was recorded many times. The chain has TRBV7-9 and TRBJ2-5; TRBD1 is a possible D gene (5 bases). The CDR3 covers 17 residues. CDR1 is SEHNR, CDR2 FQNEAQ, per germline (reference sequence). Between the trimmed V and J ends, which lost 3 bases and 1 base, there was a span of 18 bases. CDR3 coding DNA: TGTGCCAGCAGCTTCTTTCCTGGGGCAGGGTTCCAAGAGACCCAGTACTTC. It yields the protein CASSFFPGAGFQETQYF. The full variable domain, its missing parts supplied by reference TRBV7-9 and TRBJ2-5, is DTGVSQNPRHKITKRGQNVTFRCDPISEHNRLYWYRQTLGQGPEFLTYFQNEAQLEKSRLLSDRFSAERPKGSFSTLEIQRTEQGDSAMYLCASSFFPGAGFQETQYFGPGTRLLVL.

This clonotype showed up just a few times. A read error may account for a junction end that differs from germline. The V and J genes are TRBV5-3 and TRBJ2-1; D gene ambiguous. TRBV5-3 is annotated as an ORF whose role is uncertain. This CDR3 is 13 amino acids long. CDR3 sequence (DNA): TGTGCCAGCAGCTTGGGGAAGAGCAATGAGCAGTTCTTC. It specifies CASSLGKSNEQFF.

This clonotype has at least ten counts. The DNA for the CDR3 is TGCGCCAGCAGCTTCTCTGAGGGAGGAGAGCAGTTCTTC. Translation gives CASSFSEGGEQFF. The V call is TRBV5-1, the J call TRBJ2-1, with D maybe TRBD2 (6 bases). Looked up from germline, CDR1 is SGHRS and CDR2 is YFSETQ. V gave up 2 bases and J gave up 10 bases, with 13 bases separating them. CDR3 size: 13 residues.

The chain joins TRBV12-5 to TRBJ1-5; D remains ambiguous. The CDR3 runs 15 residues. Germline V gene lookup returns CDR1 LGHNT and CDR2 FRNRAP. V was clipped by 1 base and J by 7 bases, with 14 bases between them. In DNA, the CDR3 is TGTGCTAGTGGTTTGGGGGGAGGGCGAGGGCAGCCCCAGCATTTT. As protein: CASGLGGGRGQPQHF.

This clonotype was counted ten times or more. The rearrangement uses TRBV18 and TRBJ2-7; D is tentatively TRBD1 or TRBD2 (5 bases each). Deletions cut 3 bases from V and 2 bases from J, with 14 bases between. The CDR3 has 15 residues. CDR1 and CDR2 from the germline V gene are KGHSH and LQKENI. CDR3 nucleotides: TGTGCCAGCTCACCTACTAGGGACGGAACCTACGAGCAGTACTTC. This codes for CASSPTRDGTYEQYF.

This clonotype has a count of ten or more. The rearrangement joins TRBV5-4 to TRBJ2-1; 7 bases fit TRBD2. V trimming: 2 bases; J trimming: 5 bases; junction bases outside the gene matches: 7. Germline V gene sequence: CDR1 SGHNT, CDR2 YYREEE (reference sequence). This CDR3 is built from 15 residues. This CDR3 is CASSFSGGDHNEQFF. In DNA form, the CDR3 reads TGTGCCAGCAGCTTCAGTGGGGGGGACCACAATGAGCAGTTCTTC.

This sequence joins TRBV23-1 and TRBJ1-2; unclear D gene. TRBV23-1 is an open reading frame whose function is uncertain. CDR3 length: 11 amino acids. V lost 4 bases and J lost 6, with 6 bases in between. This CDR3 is CASSPEDGYTF. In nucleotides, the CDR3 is TGCGCCAGCAGTCCGGAAGATGGCTACACCTTC.

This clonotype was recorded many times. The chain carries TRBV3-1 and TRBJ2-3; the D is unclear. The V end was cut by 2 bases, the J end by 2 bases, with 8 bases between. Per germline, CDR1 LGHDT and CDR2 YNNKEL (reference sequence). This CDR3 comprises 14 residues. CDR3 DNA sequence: TGTGCCAGCAGCCAAAGGAGAGTCACAGATACGCAGTATTTT. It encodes CASSQRRVTDTQYF.

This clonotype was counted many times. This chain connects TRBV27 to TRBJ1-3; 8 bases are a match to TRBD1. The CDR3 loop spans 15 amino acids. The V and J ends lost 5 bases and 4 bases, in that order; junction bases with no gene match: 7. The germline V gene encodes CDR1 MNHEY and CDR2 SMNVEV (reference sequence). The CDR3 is CASSPRQGRGNTIYF. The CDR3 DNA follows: TGTGCCAGCAGTCCCAGACAGGGGAGAGGAAACACCATATATTTT.

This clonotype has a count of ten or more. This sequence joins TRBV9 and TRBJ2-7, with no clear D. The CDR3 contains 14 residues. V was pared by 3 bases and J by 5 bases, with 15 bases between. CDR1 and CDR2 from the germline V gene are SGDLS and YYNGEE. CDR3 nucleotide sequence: TGTGCCAGCAGCGCCGGTTTCCCCGACGACGAGCAGTACTTC. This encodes CASSAGFPDDEQYF.

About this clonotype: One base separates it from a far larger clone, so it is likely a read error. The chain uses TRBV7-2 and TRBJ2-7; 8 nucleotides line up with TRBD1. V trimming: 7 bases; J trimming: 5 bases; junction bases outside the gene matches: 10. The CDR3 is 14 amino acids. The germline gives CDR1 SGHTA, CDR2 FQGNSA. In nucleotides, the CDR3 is TGTGCCAGCACCTTGGGAGGACAGGGCGACGAGCAGTACTTC. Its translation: CASTLGGQGDEQYF.

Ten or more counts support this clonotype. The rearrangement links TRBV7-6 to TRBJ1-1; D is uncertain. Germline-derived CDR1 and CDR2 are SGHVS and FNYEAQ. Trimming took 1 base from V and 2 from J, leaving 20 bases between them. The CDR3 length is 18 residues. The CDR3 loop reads CASSLEPRVSGTNTEAFF. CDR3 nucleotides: TGTGCCAGCAGCTTAGAGCCGAGGGTCTCAGGAACAAACACTGAAGCTTTCTTT.

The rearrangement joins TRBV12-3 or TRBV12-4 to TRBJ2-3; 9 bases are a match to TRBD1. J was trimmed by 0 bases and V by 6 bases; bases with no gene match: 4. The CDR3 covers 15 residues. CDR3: CASSPGTGSTDTQYF. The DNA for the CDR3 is TGTGCCAGCAGCCCCGGGACAGGGAGCACAGATACGCAGTATTTT.

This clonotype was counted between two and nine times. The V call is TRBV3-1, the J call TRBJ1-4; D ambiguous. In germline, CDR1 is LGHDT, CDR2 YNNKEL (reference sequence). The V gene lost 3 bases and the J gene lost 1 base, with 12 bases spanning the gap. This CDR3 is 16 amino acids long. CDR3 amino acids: CASSQFSGGTNEKLFF. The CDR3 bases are TGTGCCAGCAGCCAGTTTTCGGGCGGAACTAATGAAAAACTGTTTTTT.

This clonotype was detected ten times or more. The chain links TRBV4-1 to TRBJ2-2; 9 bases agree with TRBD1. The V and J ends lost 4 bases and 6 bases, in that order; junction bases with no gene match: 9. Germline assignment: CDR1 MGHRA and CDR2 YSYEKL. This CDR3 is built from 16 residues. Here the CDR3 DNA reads TGCGCCAGCAGCCTTAAGGGGACAGGGACGTCCGGGGAGCTGTTTTTT. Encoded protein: CASSLKGTGTSGELFF.

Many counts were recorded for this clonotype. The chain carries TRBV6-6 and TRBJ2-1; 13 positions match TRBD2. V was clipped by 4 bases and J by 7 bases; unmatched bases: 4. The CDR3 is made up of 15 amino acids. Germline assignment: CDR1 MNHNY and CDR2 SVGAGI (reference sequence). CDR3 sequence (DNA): TGTGCCAGCAGTTCAACACTAGCGGGGGGGAATGAGCAGTTCTTC. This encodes CASSSTLAGGNEQFF.

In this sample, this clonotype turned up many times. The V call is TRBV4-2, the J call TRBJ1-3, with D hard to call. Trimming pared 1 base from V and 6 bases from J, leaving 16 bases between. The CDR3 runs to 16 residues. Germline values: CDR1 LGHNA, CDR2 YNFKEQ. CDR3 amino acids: CASSQAGSQGLNTIYF. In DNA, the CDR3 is TGTGCCAGCAGCCAAGCGGGCAGTCAAGGACTAAACACCATATATTTT.

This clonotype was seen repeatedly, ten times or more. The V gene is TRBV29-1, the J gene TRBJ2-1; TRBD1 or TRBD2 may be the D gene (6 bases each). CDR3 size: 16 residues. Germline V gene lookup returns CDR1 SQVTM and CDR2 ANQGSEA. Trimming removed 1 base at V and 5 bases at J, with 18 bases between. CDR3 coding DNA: TGCAGCGTTGAAGGGGGGGCTCGGACGGGGGACAATGAGCAGTTCTTC. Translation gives CSVEGGARTGDNEQFF.

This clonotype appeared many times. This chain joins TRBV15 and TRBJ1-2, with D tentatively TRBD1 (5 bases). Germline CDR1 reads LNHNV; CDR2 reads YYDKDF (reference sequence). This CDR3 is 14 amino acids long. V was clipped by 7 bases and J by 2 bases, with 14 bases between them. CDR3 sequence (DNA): TGTGCCACCACCCGGGACCGGTTAAACTATGGCTACACCTTC. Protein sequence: CATTRDRLNYGYTF.

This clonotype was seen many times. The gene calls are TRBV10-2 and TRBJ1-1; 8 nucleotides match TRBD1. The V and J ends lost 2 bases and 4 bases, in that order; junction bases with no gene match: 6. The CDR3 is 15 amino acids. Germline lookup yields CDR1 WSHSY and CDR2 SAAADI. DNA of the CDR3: TGCGCCAGCAGTGAGATCCGGACAGGGACCACTGAAGCTTTCTTT. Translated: CASSEIRTGTTEAFF.

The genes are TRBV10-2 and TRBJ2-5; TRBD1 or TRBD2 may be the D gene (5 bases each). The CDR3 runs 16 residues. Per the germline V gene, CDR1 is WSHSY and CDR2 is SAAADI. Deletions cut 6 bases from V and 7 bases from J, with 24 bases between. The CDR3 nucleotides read TGCGCCAGCAGCACCGCAGGGATGGCCGGGGATGCGACCCAGTACTTC. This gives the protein CASSTAGMAGDATQYF.

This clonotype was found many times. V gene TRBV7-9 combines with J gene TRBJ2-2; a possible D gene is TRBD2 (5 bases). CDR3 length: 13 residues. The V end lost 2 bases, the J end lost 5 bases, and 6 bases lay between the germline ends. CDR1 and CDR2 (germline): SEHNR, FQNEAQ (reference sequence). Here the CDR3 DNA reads TGTGCCAGCAGCTTACGGGGAACCGGGGAGCTGTTTTTT. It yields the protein CASSLRGTGELFF. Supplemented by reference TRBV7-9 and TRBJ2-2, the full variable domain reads DTGVSQNPRHKITKRGQNVTFRCDPISEHNRLYWYRQTLGQGPEFLTYFQNEAQLEKSRLLSDRFSAERPKGSFSTLEIQRTEQGDSAMYLCASSLRGTGELFFGEGSRLTVL.

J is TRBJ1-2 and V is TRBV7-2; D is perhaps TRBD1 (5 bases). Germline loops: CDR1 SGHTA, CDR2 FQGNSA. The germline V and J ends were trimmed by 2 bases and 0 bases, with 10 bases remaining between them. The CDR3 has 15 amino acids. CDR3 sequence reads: CASSLRLGANYGYTF. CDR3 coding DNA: TGTGCCAGCAGCTTACGTTTAGGGGCTAACTATGGCTACACCTTC.

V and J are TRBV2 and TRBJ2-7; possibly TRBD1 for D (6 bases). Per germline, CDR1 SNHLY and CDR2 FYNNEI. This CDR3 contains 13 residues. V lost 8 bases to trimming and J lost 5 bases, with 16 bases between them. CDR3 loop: CASHRTGLNEQYF. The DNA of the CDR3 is TGTGCCAGCCACAGAACAGGGTTGAACGAGCAGTACTTC.